The rows below give T cell receptor beta chains drawn from one sample of a study of CXCR3-negative and CXCR3-positive naive CD8 T cells. Using the 5' RACE reads, TCRdb records one entry per CDR3 protein without DNA. The sample holds thousands of distinct CDR3 sequences. The source material was naive CXCR3+ CD8+ T cells from blood. Receptor source: a human donor in good health. Some clones in this sample may be carry-over from other donors' samples. Each CDR3 is given with its conserved first and last residue. Expanded clones are given a class, and other clones once, few, many or no size at all.

size | J | V | CDR3
medium-sized | TRBJ2-1 | TRBV6-2/TRBV6-3 | CASTPLAGLYNEQFF
medium-sized | TRBJ2-1 | TRBV20-1 | CSARELAGNNEQFF
. | TRBJ1-3 | TRBV4-2 | CASSQDVGPSSGNTIYF
medium-sized | TRBJ2-3 | TRBV7-2 | CASSLAGGGPTDTQYF
medium-sized | TRBJ2-1 | TRBV29-1 | CSVTPSGGVSYNEQFF
large | TRBJ2-5 | TRBV7-2 | CASSTVAGGHETQYF
medium-sized | TRBJ2-1 | TRBV7-6 | CASSGDSYNEQFF
. | TRBJ2-1 | TRBV19 | CASSLGLAGSYNEQFF
medium-sized | TRBJ1-6 | TRBV20-1 | CSASEDRGLSPLHF
large | TRBJ2-3 | TRBV15 | CATSRPSNRRTDTQYF
medium-sized | TRBJ2-3 | TRBV29-1 | CSVEGDDRGADTQYF
medium-sized | TRBJ2-3 | TRBV29-1 | CSVVLWSSGYRTGSDTQYF
medium-sized | TRBJ2-4 | TRBV20-1 | CSAGGGLAVAKNIQYF
. | TRBJ2-5 | TRBV7-8 | CASSYLGGPETQYF
. | TRBJ2-2 | TRBV11-3 | CASSLGHPGQGYTGELFF
. | TRBJ2-1 | TRBV5-1 | CASSFGRGAYNEQFF
. | TRBJ1-1 | TRBV29-1 | CSVESEGTVAFF
. | TRBJ2-5 | TRBV6-5 | CASSYGVGEETQYF
. | TRBJ1-2 | TRBV29-1 | CSVDVPGFGYTF
medium-sized | TRBJ2-3 | TRBV10-2 | CASSATRADTQYF
. | TRBJ2-7 | TRBV20-1 | CSARDRNRLYEQYF
. | TRBJ2-7 | TRBV19 | CASSYAGGYEQYF
medium-sized | TRBJ1-4 | TRBV4-3 | CASSLRGGPGEKLFF
medium-sized | TRBJ2-1 | TRBV25-1 | CASSERNYNEQFF
medium-sized | TRBJ2-2 | TRBV29-1 | CSVEVGRNTGELFF
medium-sized | TRBJ2-7 | TRBV29-1 | CSATGQGPSPYEQYF
. | TRBJ1-1 | TRBV30 | CAWSEGQGNTEAFF
medium-sized | TRBJ1-5 | TRBV29-1 | CSVVAGGNQPQHF
medium-sized | TRBJ1-6 | TRBV25-1 | CASSEFFIDRRNSPLHF
. | TRBJ2-1 | TRBV7-6 | CASSGRTNNEQFF
medium-sized | TRBJ1-1 | TRBV29-1 | CSVEDRTVLNTEAFF
. | TRBJ2-2 | TRBV7-2 | CASSFGGQYTGELFF
. | TRBJ1-1 | TRBV19 | CASSIGAVEAFF
medium-sized | TRBJ2-3 | TRBV30 | CAATITDTQYF